The 27 T cell receptor beta chains listed next were all sequenced from one sample in a study of blood T cell repertoires in COVID-19. The table came from immunoSEQ multiplex PCR; TCRdb's copy has only in-frame clones and leaves some out. The sample carries fewer than 250,000 clones, 75% to 90% recorded once. Source material: PBMCs or T cells enriched from blood (not recorded which). Source of these receptors: a woman aged 25 to 39 who had been exposed to COVID-19.

The J gene is TRBJ1-5, the V gene TRBV7-8, with D maybe TRBD1 (6 bases). V gave up 7 bases and J gave up 9 bases, with 16 bases separating them. CDR1 SGHVS and CDR2 FQNEAQ come from the germline V gene. This CDR3 comprises 13 residues. The CDR3 sequence: CASNLVQGSPQHF. The DNA of the CDR3 is TGTGCCAGCAATCTCGTTCAGGGGTCGCCCCAGCATTTT.

The gene calls are TRBV28 and TRBJ1-1; maybe TRBD1 (6 bases). V lost 3 bases to trimming and J lost 5 bases, with 22 bases between them. The CDR3 has 17 residues. Germline CDR1 is MDHEN and CDR2 is SYDVKM. In DNA, the CDR3 is TGTGCCAGCAGTTTTCAGAGGGCAGGGGCGCCAATTACTGAAGCTTTCTTT. Translating gives CASSFQRAGAPITEAFF. Based on the CDR3 plus reference TRBV28 and TRBJ1-1, the full variable domain is DVKVTQSSRYLVKRTGEKVFLECVQDMDHENMFWYRQDPGLGLRLIYFSYDVKMKEKGDIPEGYSVSREKKERFSLILESASTNQTSMYLCASSFQRAGAPITEAFFGQGTRLTVV.

Note on this clone: With a much larger clone just one base away, this may be a read error. J is TRBJ2-5 and V is TRBV7-9; 8 positions match TRBD1. With V trimmed by 4 bases and J by 3 bases, 1 base remained unmatched. In germline, CDR1 is SEHNR, CDR2 FQNEAQ (reference sequence). The CDR3 runs 13 residues. The CDR3 coding sequence is TGTGCCAGCAGCTCACAGGGGGAAGAGACCCAGTACTTC. This gives the protein CASSSQGEETQYF.

This chain joins TRBV19 and TRBJ2-5; 9 nucleotides agree with TRBD1. CDR1 is LNHDA and CDR2 is SQIVND in the germline V gene (reference sequence). This CDR3 comprises 14 residues. V dropped 6 bases and J dropped 2; count of bases not matched to a gene: 4. The CDR3 bases are TGTGCCAGTAGGAGACAGGGGGGACAAGAGACCCAGTACTTC. Translating gives CASRRQGGQETQYF.

The V call is TRBV4-2, the J call TRBJ2-1, with 8 bases matching TRBD2. CDR3 length: 15 residues. J was trimmed by 6 bases and V by 1 base; bases with no gene match: 5. Germline V gives CDR1 LGHNA, CDR2 YNFKEQ. The DNA of the CDR3 is TGTGCCAGCAGCCAAGTTCTAGCGGGTATCAATGAGCAGTTCTTC. It specifies CASSQVLAGINEQFF.

J is TRBJ2-7 and V is TRBV10-3; tentative D call: TRBD1 (6 bases). This CDR3 region has 14 residues. V was clipped by 6 bases and J by 6 bases, with 18 bases between them. Looked up from germline, CDR1 is ENHRY and CDR2 is SYGVKD. The CDR3 reads CAIRVDRSVAEQYF. The CDR3 nucleotides are TGTGCCATCAGGGTAGACAGGAGCGTGGCCGAGCAGTACTTC.

V gene TRBV28 combines with J gene TRBJ1-2; 9 bases fit TRBD1. The CDR3 spans 17 residues. V was pared by 1 base and J by 0 bases, with 6 bases of the junction left unmatched. The germline gives CDR1 MDHEN, CDR2 SYDVKM. This CDR3 is CASSLFGGTGTNYGYTF. CDR3 nucleotide sequence: TGTGCCAGCAGTTTATTCGGCGGGACAGGGACTAACTATGGCTACACCTTC.

The CDR3: CASSLSGGDLSNEQFF. CDR3 DNA: TGTGCCAGCAGTTTATCTGGCGGGGACTTGTCCAATGAGCAGTTCTTC. The genes are TRBV27 and TRBJ2-1; tentatively, D is TRBD2 (6 bases). With 0 bases removed from V and 6 bases from J, the gap between germline ends came to 15 bases. Germline values: CDR1 MNHEY, CDR2 SMNVEV (reference sequence). The CDR3 sequence is 16 residues long.

J is TRBJ2-2 and V is TRBV18; D not certain. In germline, CDR1 is KGHSH, CDR2 LQKENI. CDR3 size: 12 residues. Trimming took off 3 bases at V and 5 bases at J, with 4 bases between the two ends. CDR3 residues: CASSPTTGELFF. CDR3 bases: TGTGCCAGCTCACCTACTACCGGGGAGCTGTTTTTT.

The J gene is TRBJ1-1, the V gene TRBV19; 7 bases map to TRBD1. This CDR3 contains 14 residues. The germline gives CDR1 LNHDA, CDR2 SQIVND (reference sequence). J gave up 1 base and V 4 bases, and 3 bases lay outside the gene matches. The CDR3 DNA sequence: TGTGCCAGTAGTAACAGGGGTTCGAACACTGAAGCTTTCTTT. Translated, it gives CASSNRGSNTEAFF.

This rearrangement joins TRBV5-6 to TRBJ2-1; 7 nucleotides align to TRBD2. Trimming at V came to 2 bases and at J to 8 bases, leaving 4 bases not matched to a gene. The CDR3 consists of 13 residues. CDR1 is SGHDT and CDR2 is YYEEEE in the germline V gene. The CDR3 DNA follows: TGTGCCAGCAGCTTTACTCGGGGGGATGAGCAGTTCTTC. Translating gives CASSFTRGDEQFF.

This chain uses TRBV30 with TRBJ1-2, with a possible D match to TRBD1 (5 bases). Trimming pared 2 bases from V and 4 bases from J, leaving 20 bases between. Germline lookup yields CDR1 GTSNPN and CDR2 SVGIG (reference sequence). This CDR3 is 16 amino acids long. CDR3 nucleotide sequence: TGTGCCTGGAGTTCCAGCGGGGGGATGGGAACCTATGGCTACACCTTC. This encodes CAWSSSGGMGTYGYTF. The entire variable domain, with the rest obtained from reference TRBV30 and TRBJ1-2, is as follows: SQTIHQWPATLVQPVGSPLSLECTVEGTSNPNLYWYRQAAGRGLQLLFYSVGIGQISSEVPQNLSASRPQDRQFILSSKKLLLSDSGFYLCAWSSSGGMGTYGYTFGSGTRLTVV.

V gene TRBV4-2 combines with J gene TRBJ2-5; TRBD2 matches at 8 bases. Looked up from germline, CDR1 is LGHNA and CDR2 is YNFKEQ. Unmatched junction bases numbered 4, after V lost 1 base and J lost 3 bases. There are 15 residues in the CDR3. The CDR3 DNA follows: TGTGCCAGCAGCCAAGCTTTGCGGGAGGAAGAGACCCAGTACTTC. This encodes CASSQALREEETQYF.

The CDR3 region has the DNA TGTGCCAGCAGGGAGGACAGGGTGCATAGACCCCTCCACTTT. Translation gives CASREDRVHRPLHF. The rearrangement joins TRBV27 to TRBJ1-6, with 8 bases aligning to TRBD1. J lost 12 bases, V lost 6 bases, and 10 bases had no gene match. This CDR3 is 14 amino acids long. Germline V gene lookup returns CDR1 MNHEY and CDR2 SMNVEV (reference sequence).

This clone came up a few times. This chain connects TRBV7-2 to TRBJ2-1; 10 bases are shared with TRBD2. With 5 bases clipped from V and 3 bases from J, the junction kept 4 bases outside the gene matches. The V gene's germline CDR1 is SGHTA and CDR2 FQGNSA. This CDR3 has 15 residues. The CDR3 protein is CASSRTSGNYNEQFF. The CDR3 DNA reads as TGTGCCAGCAGCAGGACTAGCGGAAACTACAATGAGCAGTTCTTC.

The chain is built from TRBV9 and TRBJ2-1; D remains unclear. The CDR3 spans 15 residues. The germline V gene has CDR1 SGDLS and CDR2 YYNGEE. V was pared by 3 bases and J by 9 bases, with 19 bases between. Here the CDR3 reads CASSAPQGLRGEQFF. CDR3 DNA sequence: TGTGCCAGCAGCGCTCCCCAAGGTCTGCGCGGTGAGCAGTTCTTC.

The CDR3 nucleotides are TGTGCCAGTTCTTATAGCGGGCTGAGCTACGAGCAGTACTTC. This sequence encodes CASSYSGLSYEQYF. This chain joins TRBV27 and TRBJ2-7; 7 nucleotides agree with TRBD2. CDR3 length: 14 amino acids. Germline V gene lookup returns CDR1 MNHEY and CDR2 SMNVEV (reference sequence). Trimming at V came to 9 bases and at J to 3 bases, leaving 11 bases not matched to a gene.

The J gene is TRBJ1-3, the V gene TRBV18; D remains unclear. With 4 bases removed from V and 4 bases from J, the gap between germline ends came to 14 bases. This CDR3 has 15 residues. Germline V gives CDR1 KGHSH, CDR2 LQKENI. The CDR3 region is CASSLSDLDGNTIYF. The DNA of the CDR3 is TGTGCCAGCTCACTCTCGGACTTGGACGGAAACACCATATATTTT.

The rearrangement links TRBV6-5 to TRBJ1-1; D unclear. The V gene's germline CDR1 is MNHEY and CDR2 SVGAGI. The V and J ends lost 7 bases and 0 bases respectively, with 9 bases between them. The length of the CDR3 is 13 residues. CDR3 sequence reads: CASKRKVNTEAFF. CDR3 nucleotide sequence: TGTGCCAGCAAGCGGAAGGTGAACACTGAAGCTTTCTTT.

The J gene is TRBJ2-1, the V gene TRBV7-9, with 7 bases that match TRBD2. Germline lookup yields CDR1 SEHNR and CDR2 FQNEAQ (reference sequence). The V gene end was trimmed by 6 bases and the J gene end by 2 bases; junction bases not matched to a gene: 10. The CDR3 length is 16 residues. CDR3 in amino acids: CASSGDSGPPYNEQFF. The DNA of the CDR3 is TGTGCCAGCAGTGGGGATAGCGGGCCCCCCTACAATGAGCAGTTCTTC.

The J gene is TRBJ2-1, the V gene TRBV5-4, with D perhaps matching TRBD1 (6 bases). V lost 4 bases and J 8 bases, leaving 13 bases between the germline ends. CDR3 length: 13 amino acids. Germline V gene sequence: CDR1 SGHNT, CDR2 YYREEE (reference sequence). The CDR3 spells CASSRKGVHEQFF. In DNA form, the CDR3 reads TGTGCCAGCAGCCGAAAGGGGGTTCATGAGCAGTTCTTC.

The V call is TRBV10-3, the J call TRBJ1-4, with no clear D. Trimming shortened V by 10 bases and J by 4 bases, and 16 bases separated the two germline ends. Germline CDR1 and CDR2: ENHRY and SYGVKD. The CDR3 totals 14 residues. The CDR3 loop is CASRGDLRNEKLFF. CDR3 bases: TGTGCCAGTCGCGGAGATCTACGTAATGAAAAACTGTTTTTT.

The chain couples TRBV6-5 to TRBJ2-7, with TRBD2 as a possible D gene (6 bases). Germline V lookup: CDR1 MNHEY, CDR2 SVGAGI. The V gene lost 5 bases and the J gene lost 5 bases, with 16 bases spanning the gap. This CDR3 spans 14 amino acids. For the CDR3, the DNA is TGTGCCAGCAGTCACCCGGGGGTGGGGAACGAGCAGTACTTC. Translated, it gives CASSHPGVGNEQYF.

J is TRBJ1-6 and V is TRBV6-5, with TRBD1 matching over 8 bases. The V gene's germline CDR1 is MNHEY and CDR2 SVGAGI. Trimming removed 6 bases from V and 4 bases from J; junction bases left unmatched: 5. The CDR3 is 15 residues long. CDR3 sequence reads: CASSQGAFYNSPLHF. The CDR3 DNA sequence: TGTGCCAGCAGCCAGGGGGCGTTTTATAATTCACCCCTCCACTTT.

This chain joins TRBV7-9 and TRBJ2-7; 7 nucleotides align to TRBD1. The CDR3 is 14 residues long. Trimming cost V 4 bases and J 2 bases; bases outside gene matches: 5. From germline, CDR1 is SEHNR and CDR2 FQNEAQ (reference sequence). CDR3 sequence (DNA): TGTGCCAGCAGCTCCGGGACAGATACCTACGAGCAGTACTTC. Translated: CASSSGTDTYEQYF.

This chain joins TRBV10-3 and TRBJ1-2; the D gene is possibly TRBD1 (6 bases). V lost 2 bases, J lost 1 base, and 8 bases lay in between. This CDR3 is built from 14 residues. CDR1 and CDR2 (germline): ENHRY, SYGVKD. DNA for the CDR3: TGTGCCATCAGTGAGGACAGGTTTAACTATGGCTACACCTTC. It translates to CAISEDRFNYGYTF.

The DNA for the CDR3 is TGCGCCAGCAGCTTTGGACTAGCGGAGAACACCGGGGAGCTGTTTTTT. This encodes CASSFGLAENTGELFF. The J gene is TRBJ2-2, the V gene TRBV5-1, with 10 positions matching TRBD2. Germline CDR1 reads SGHRS; CDR2 reads YFSETQ. The CDR3 is 16 amino acids. J lost 1 base, V lost 2 bases, and 2 bases had no gene match.